This T cell receptor beta chain emerged from a study of blood T cells in healthy people across ages (dated by TCRdb to between 2014 and 2017). At the level of the whole study: Template switching captured roughly one uniquely barcoded TCR beta cDNA molecule per two T cells in model experiments. Four age groups were formed from the donors: young (average approximately 15 years), middle-aged (just under 40), aged (roughly 59) and long-lived (82). Using the same blood draw, the study looked at two additional independent replicas of 1 million unique cDNA reads for two donors, one aged 18 to 30 and the other aged 80 or older. The study measured age-related changes in TCR beta repertoire diversity using deep sequencing normalized with unique cDNA molecular identifiers. To avoid experimental bias, donors of different ages were randomly spread across the sequencing lanes. Overall study outcomes, separate from this receptor: As age increased, observed TCR beta diversity per million T cells dropped in a roughly linear way, and a significant reduction was already evident by age 40. Because donor CMV infection status was unknown, age-related changes in expanded clonotypes were potentially confounded. Compared with the aged group, the long-lived group had more naive CD4+ T cells, fewer expanded clones and increased TCR diversity, a pattern suggesting age selection. Since profiling was done on bulk unsorted PBMCs, naive and antigen-experienced compartments could not be conclusively compared. A strong correlation was found between observed TCR beta diversity and the percentage of naive T cells measured by flow cytometry. Estimates of total diversity based on one million sequenced T cells were considered lower bounds and underestimates.

CDR1 and CDR2 are drawn from the germline V gene: LGHNA, YNFKEQ. Between the V and J ends, shortened by 2 bases and 2 bases respectively, the junction contains 11 bases. From the cysteine through the phenylalanine, the CDR3 covers 15 amino acids. The sequence is cut down to CDR3 DNA, 45 bases in frame from base 1. Receptor amplification or capture employed 5' RACE. Sequenced on an Illumina HiSeq 2500. A second PCR of roughly 7 to 11 cycles was performed with a sample-barcoded 5' primer and a J-beta primer mix. Each TCR beta cDNA molecule received a unique molecular identifier from a template-switch 5' adaptor carrying 12 random nucleotides. Each sample yielded at least 2.5 million CDR3-containing paired-end reads. First-strand cDNA synthesis was performed from all RNA using the Mint cDNA synthesis kit, with priming by a TRBC-specific oligonucleotide. Following uracil-DNA glycosylase treatment, a first 18-cycle PCR with universal primers M1SS and BC2_uni_R was performed on all cDNA. The paper's processing steps were these. Each sample was normalized by randomly selecting 1 million high-quality reads, each carrying a distinct molecular identifier. Reads with shared molecular identifiers were discarded instead of being binned into consensus sequences. MiTCR, set to a Q25 quality threshold and the strictest error-elimination algorithm, was used for CDR3 identification, clonotype clustering and error correction. A nonparametric unseen species model with Euler transformation was used to estimate lower-bound total TCR beta diversity. The raw public data were reprocessed by TCRdb itself: fastp quality trimming at Q25, MiXCR clonotype calling, in-frame beta chains only. One record per CDR3 amino acid sequence lists the most common genes and DNA. It is TCRdb's table, rather than the study itself, that gives the V and J calls and clone size. The sample table records around 1,500,000 distinct CDR3 sequences; around two fifths of these occur just once. The ten largest clones represent 6.5% to 10% of the sample.

Systemically healthy Caucasian individuals from Russia, approximately 39 in total and aged about 6 to 90 years, were included as donors. Roughly 10 milliliters of peripheral blood were collected from each donor into EDTA-treated Vacutainer tubes. Ficoll-Paque density-gradient centrifugation was used to isolate PBMCs, with at least 7 million per sample. Total RNA, at least 6 micrograms per sample, was extracted from PBMCs with Trizol reagent. The percentages of naive CD45RAhigh/CD27high T cells were determined by flow cytometry on a PBMC aliquot from every donor. Concerning this clonotype: No antigen is known for it. No much larger clonotype is one base removed from it; base qualities were not supplied.

The sample taken for sequencing was blood. The sequence derives from a young woman in good health. The chain is encoded by TRBV4-2 joined to TRBJ2-3; the best D guess is TRBD1, with 5 bases matching. The nucleotide sequence reads as follows: TGTGCCAGCAGCCAAAGGCAGGGCGACACAGATACGCAGTATTTT. It encodes CASSQRQGDTDTQYF.